The clone carrying this T cell receptor beta chain was seen only a few times. The data originate from a study of blood T cell repertoires in COVID-19. This CDR3 has 13 residues. CDR1 and CDR2 from the germline V gene are LGHNA and YNFKEQ. Trimming took 4 bases from V and 8 from J, leaving 11 bases between them. In the original processing: How many nucleated cells were present was estimated from reference gene primer amplification. The table came from immunoSEQ multiplex PCR; TCRdb's copy has only in-frame clones and leaves some out. That table gives V, J and clone size, and the DNA gave D and trimming. In the table there are tens of thousands of clones, roughly 81% of which are singletons.

Sequencing was carried out using peripheral blood. The sequence derives from a human donor in a cohort sampled during active COVID-19. The chain employs TRBV4-2 and TRBJ1-4; D gene unclear. DNA for the CDR3: TGTGCCAGCAGCCCGCGGGTGGACGAAAAACTGTTTTTT. Protein sequence: CASSPRVDEKLFF.